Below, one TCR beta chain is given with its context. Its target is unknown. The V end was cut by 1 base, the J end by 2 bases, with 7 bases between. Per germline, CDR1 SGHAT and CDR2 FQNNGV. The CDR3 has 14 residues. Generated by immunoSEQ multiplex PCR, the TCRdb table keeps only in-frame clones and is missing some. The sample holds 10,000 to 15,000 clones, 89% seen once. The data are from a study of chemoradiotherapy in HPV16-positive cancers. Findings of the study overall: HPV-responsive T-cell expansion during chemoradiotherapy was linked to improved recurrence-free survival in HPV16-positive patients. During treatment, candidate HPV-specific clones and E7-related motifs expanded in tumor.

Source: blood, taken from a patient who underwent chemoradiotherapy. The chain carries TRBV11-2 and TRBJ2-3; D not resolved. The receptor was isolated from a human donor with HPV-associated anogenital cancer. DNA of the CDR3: TGTGCCAGCAGCTTAGCGACCTACACAGATACGCAGTATTTT. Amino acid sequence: CASSLATYTDTQYF.